This is a list of T cell receptor beta chains from one sample in a study of T-cell memory formation after mild COVID-19. One entry per CDR3 protein results from TCRdb running MiXCR on the 5' RACE reads. The sample consists of around 35,000 distinct CDR3 sequences, 7.7% of them appearing once. Sequenced: PBMCs or a T cell subset sorted from them (not recorded which). These receptors all stem from a man aged 18-30 years who had mild COVID-19 (a few samples of this study predate the infection). Cell type and time point are not known. CDR3s include the opening cysteine and the closing phenylalanine or tryptophan. The D gene is left open where the match is weak. The size of a clone is reported for some rows only, either as once, few or many, or as a class for expanded clones.

TRBJ2-3 | many | 17 | TRBV5-1 | TRBD2 | TGCGCCAGCAGCTTGACTGCTAGCGGGGAACCAACAGATACGCAGTATTTT | CASSLTASGEPTDTQYF
TRBJ2-5 | many | 13 | TRBV7-3 | - | TGTGCCAGCAGCGCTTGGGCGGGGGAGACCCAGTACTTC | CASSAWAGETQYF
TRBJ1-1 | many | 14 | TRBV4-3 | - | TGCGCCAGCAGCAGGCAACATATGAACACTGAAGCTTTCTTT | CASSRQHMNTEAFF
TRBJ1-1 | many | 15 | TRBV9 | TRBD1 | TGTGCCAGCAGCGAACCCCCCGGGACAGGGTCGGAAGCTTTCTTT | CASSEPPGTGSEAFF
TRBJ2-7 | - | 17 | TRBV20-1 | TRBD1 | TGCAGTGCTAGAGTCCGGACAGGGTATCCCAGTTACGACGAGCAGTACTTC | CSARVRTGYPSYDEQYF
TRBJ2-3 | many | 16 | TRBV2 | TRBD2 | TGTGCCAGCAGTGGAGGGACTAGCGGGGGGGCCGATACGCAGTATTTT | CASSGGTSGGADTQYF
TRBJ2-3 | - | 14 | TRBV7-2 | TRBD2 | TGTGCCAGCAGCTTTACTAGCGGCACAGATACGCAGTATTTT | CASSFTSGTDTQYF
TRBJ1-4 | - | 12 | TRBV20-1 | TRBD1 | TGCAGTGCTCGACAGGGGGATGAAAAACTGTATTTT | CSARQGDEKLYF
TRBJ2-5 | few | 15 | TRBV7-2 | TRBD2 | TGTGCCAGCTCCCTAGGCGGGGGGGCGGGGGAGACCCAGTACTTC | CASSLGGGAGETQYF
TRBJ2-5 | many | 15 | TRBV7-6 | - | TGTGCCAGCAGCCCTTGGACAGGAGGGGGGGAGACCCAGTACTTC | CASSPWTGGGETQYF
TRBJ1-1 | many | 11 | TRBV5-1 | - | TGCGCCAGCATTGAGGACACTGAAGCTTTCTTT | CASIEDTEAFF
TRBJ2-5 | many | 16 | TRBV24-1 | - | TGTGCCACCAGTGATTCCGATGGGAGCGGGCGCGGGACCCAGTACTTC | CATSDSDGSGRGTQYF
TRBJ1-5 | many | 17 | TRBV6-6 | - | TGTGCCAGCAGTTACGCGAAGGGTGGCAGGTCCCATCAGCCCCAGCATTTT | CASSYAKGGRSHQPQHF
TRBJ2-5 | many | 13 | TRBV7-3 | - | TGTGCCAGCAGCTTACGGCCTCTCGAGACCCAGTACTTC | CASSLRPLETQYF
TRBJ1-1 | many | 11 | TRBV24-1 | - | TGTGCCACCAGTGATGGGGTGAACGCTTTCTTT | CATSDGVNAFF
TRBJ1-4 | - | 16 | TRBV5-8 | - | TGTGCCAGCAGCTTTTTTTGGGGCAGCCGGGGTGAAAAACTGTTTTTT | CASSFFWGSRGEKLFF
TRBJ2-1 | few | 15 | TRBV12-3/TRBV12-4 | TRBD1 | TGTGCCAGCAGTTTAGGGGACAGAAGCTACAATGAGCAGTTCTTC | CASSLGDRSYNEQFF
TRBJ2-2 | - | 16 | TRBV11-1 | - | TGTGCCAGCAGCTTAGGGCGGGGAGAAGAGACCGGGGAGCTGTTTTTT | CASSLGRGEETGELFF
TRBJ2-5 | many | 14 | TRBV7-2 | - | TGTGCCAGCAGCCAACGACGGACCCAAGAGACCCAGTACTTC | CASSQRRTQETQYF
TRBJ2-3 | few | 15 | TRBV5-1 | TRBD1 | TGCGCCAGCAGCTTGATGGGACAGGGGTTAGATACGCAGTATTTT | CASSLMGQGLDTQYF
TRBJ1-1 | - | 11 | TRBV5-5 | - | TGTGCCAGCGGAAGGGGTGGGGAAGCTTTCTTT | CASGRGGEAFF
TRBJ2-7 | many | 15 | TRBV4-2 | - | TGTGCCAGCAGCCAAGATTTGCTAGTCGGCTACGAGCAGTACTTC | CASSQDLLVGYEQYF
TRBJ1-5 | many | 14 | TRBV9 | - | TGTGCCAGCAGCGCCGGGGAGGGAGTTCAGCCCCAGCATTTT | CASSAGEGVQPQHF
TRBJ1-2 | - | 19 | TRBV28 | TRBD1 | TGTGCCAGCAGACTTACCACCCGGACAGGGGGCAGGGCTAACTATGGCTACACCTTC | CASRLTTRTGGRANYGYTF
TRBJ2-3 | few | 16 | TRBV5-4 | TRBD2 | TGTGCCAGCAGCTCCGGGACGACTAGCCAGGGACATACGCAGTATTTT | CASSSGTTSQGHTQYF
TRBJ1-2 | many | 14 | TRBV9 | TRBD1 | TGTGCCAGCAGCGTAGTCGGACAGGGGTTAGGCTACACCTTC | CASSVVGQGLGYTF
TRBJ2-5 | many | 13 | TRBV6-5 | - | TGTGCCAGCAGGTTCTACGAAGAAGAGACCCAGTACTTC | CASRFYEEETQYF
TRBJ2-7 | many | 15 | TRBV7-2 | - | TGTGCCAGCAGCCATGACCAGGGATGGGCGGGCGAGCAGTACTTC | CASSHDQGWAGEQYF